A single sample is the source of the 10 T cell receptor beta chains below, sequenced in a study of beta chain features in type 1 diabetes. Findings and limits, study-wide: The study found moderately but significantly shorter TCRB CDR3s in all four CD4+ subsets of Type 1 diabetes patients.

The whole isolated RNA underwent reverse transcription, so sequencing captured expressed TCRB transcripts. Clones were read by immunoSEQ multiplex PCR, and TCRdb kept only the in-frame ones, dropping some. The sample shows about 280,000 clones, about 15% of them seen only once. Antigens for these TCRs are unknown. The specimen was naive CD4+ T cells from blood. The receptors originated from a young man with type 1 diabetes.

The chain is built from TRBV7-2 and TRBJ2-5; tentative D call: TRBD2 (6 bases). CDR1 and CDR2 from the germline V gene are SGHTA and FQGNSA. The CDR3 extends over 16 amino acids. Trimming took 5 bases from V and 2 from J, leaving 18 bases between them. CDR3 loop: CASSPSRWLAQETQYF. The CDR3, as DNA: TGTGCCAGCAGCCCCTCGCGGTGGCTAGCGCAAGAGACCCAGTACTTC. Full variable domain (rest looked up from reference TRBV7-2 and TRBJ2-5): GAGVSQSPSNKVTEKGKDVELRCDPISGHTALYWYRQSLGQGLEFLIYFQGNSAPDKSGLPSDRFSAERTGGSVSTLTIQRTQQEDSAVYLCASSPSRWLAQETQYFGPGTRLLVL.

This clone was counted between two and nine times. This rearrangement joins TRBV4-1 to TRBJ2-2; D is possibly TRBD2 (6 bases). Germline lookup yields CDR1 MGHRA and CDR2 YSYEKL. With 4 bases removed from V and 5 bases from J, the gap between germline ends came to 8 bases. The CDR3 has 13 amino acids. The CDR3 protein is CASSPGGTGELFF. DNA of the CDR3: TGCGCCAGCAGCCCCGGGGGAACCGGGGAGCTGTTTTTT.

This chain joins TRBV2 and TRBJ1-6; D remains unclear. This CDR3 spans 14 amino acids. Looked up from germline, CDR1 is SNHLY and CDR2 is FYNNEI. Deletions cut 4 bases from V and 7 bases from J, with 11 bases between. This chain's CDR3 is CASSAQSLNSPLHF. DNA of the CDR3: TGTGCCAGCAGTGCACAGTCTCTGAATTCACCCCTCCACTTT.

Written as DNA, the CDR3 is TGTGCCAGCTCACCACCGTCAACAGGGGCAGAGACCCAGTACTTC. Amino acids: CASSPPSTGAETQYF. The chain has TRBV18 and TRBJ2-5, with 7 nucleotides matching TRBD1. The V gene's germline CDR1 is KGHSH and CDR2 LQKENI. Trimming took 0 bases from V and 4 from J; bases not matched to a gene: 5. The CDR3 runs 15 residues.

The chain couples TRBV19 to TRBJ1-1; 7 bases are a match to TRBD1. CDR3 length: 13 residues. The germline CDR1 and CDR2 sequences are LNHDA and SQIVND (reference sequence). J gave up 3 bases and V 5 bases, and 3 bases lay outside the gene matches. As DNA, the CDR3 is TGTGCCAGTAGTCTTGACAGGGACACTGAAGCTTTCTTT. It encodes CASSLDRDTEAFF.

This clone was counted only a few times. The chain combines TRBV30 with TRBJ2-3; the D gene is possibly TRBD2 (5 bases). There are 15 residues in the CDR3. The V gene's germline CDR1 is GTSNPN and CDR2 SVGIG (reference sequence). The V gene lost 3 bases and the J gene lost 0 bases, with 13 bases spanning the gap. In DNA form, the CDR3 reads TGTGCCTGGAGCTCAGGCAGCGGAAGCACAGATACGCAGTATTTT. Translating gives CAWSSGSGSTDTQYF.

This clone has just a few counts. The CDR3 DNA is TGTGCCTGGGAAAAACAGGGTAACAGTCCCCGTACTGAAGCTTTCTTT. Its translation is CAWEKQGNSPRTEAFF. The chain joins TRBV30 to TRBJ1-1, with a tentative D call TRBD1 (6 bases). V lost 5 bases, J lost 5 bases, and 24 bases lay in between. In germline, CDR1 is GTSNPN, CDR2 SVGIG (reference sequence). The CDR3 spans 16 residues.

This clone was detected a few times. This sequence joins TRBV30 and TRBJ2-7; TRBD1 agrees at 12 bases. V lost 0 bases and J lost 7; bases outside the gene matches: 7. CDR1 is GTSNPN and CDR2 is SVGIG in the germline V gene (reference sequence). CDR3 length: 15 residues. This CDR3 reads CAWSVLGTGGREQYF. The CDR3 DNA reads TGTGCCTGGAGTGTACTCGGGACAGGGGGCCGGGAGCAGTACTTC.

The chain couples TRBV18 to TRBJ1-2, with D possibly matching TRBD1 (5 bases). The CDR3 loop spans 14 amino acids. Germline CDR1 KGHSH, CDR2 LQKENI. The V end was cut by 3 bases, the J end by 3 bases, with 11 bases between. The CDR3 reads CASSPRQGDYGYTF. In nucleotides, the CDR3 is TGTGCCAGCTCACCTCGGCAGGGTGACTATGGCTACACCTTC.

The V gene is TRBV19, the J gene TRBJ2-3; the D gene is possibly TRBD1 (5 bases). Trimming stripped 0 bases from V and 4 bases from J, with 17 bases between. Per the germline V gene, CDR1 is LNHDA and CDR2 is SQIVND (reference sequence). The CDR3 contains 17 residues. The CDR3 spells CASSIDRGGRGADTQYF. CDR3 DNA sequence: TGTGCCAGTAGTATAGATCGAGGTGGAAGGGGTGCAGATACGCAGTATTTT.